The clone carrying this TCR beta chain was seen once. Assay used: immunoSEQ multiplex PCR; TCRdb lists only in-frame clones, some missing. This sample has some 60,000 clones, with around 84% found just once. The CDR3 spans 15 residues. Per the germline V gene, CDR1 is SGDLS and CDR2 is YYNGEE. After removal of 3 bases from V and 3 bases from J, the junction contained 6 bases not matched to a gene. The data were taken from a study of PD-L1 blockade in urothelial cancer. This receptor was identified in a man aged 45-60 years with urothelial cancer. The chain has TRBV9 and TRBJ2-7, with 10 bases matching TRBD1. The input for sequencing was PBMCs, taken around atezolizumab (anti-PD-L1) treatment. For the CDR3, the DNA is TGTGCCAGCAGCGAAGAGACAGGGGGCCTCTACGAGCAGTACTTC. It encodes CASSEETGGLYEQYF.